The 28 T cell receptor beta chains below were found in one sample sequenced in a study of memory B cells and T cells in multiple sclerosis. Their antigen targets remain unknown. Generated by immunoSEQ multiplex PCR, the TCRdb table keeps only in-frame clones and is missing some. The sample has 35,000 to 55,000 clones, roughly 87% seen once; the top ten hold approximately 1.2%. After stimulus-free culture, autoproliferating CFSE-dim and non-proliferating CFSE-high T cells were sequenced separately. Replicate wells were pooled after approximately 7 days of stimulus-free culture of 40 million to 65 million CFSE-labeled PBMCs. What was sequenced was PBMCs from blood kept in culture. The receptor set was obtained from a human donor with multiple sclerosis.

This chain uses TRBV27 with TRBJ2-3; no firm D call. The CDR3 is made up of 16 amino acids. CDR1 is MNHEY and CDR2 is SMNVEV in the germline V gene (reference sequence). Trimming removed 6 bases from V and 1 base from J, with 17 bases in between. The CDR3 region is CASSSDGAEGTDTQYF. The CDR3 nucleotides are TGTGCCAGCAGCTCGGACGGAGCCGAGGGCACAGATACGCAGTATTTT.

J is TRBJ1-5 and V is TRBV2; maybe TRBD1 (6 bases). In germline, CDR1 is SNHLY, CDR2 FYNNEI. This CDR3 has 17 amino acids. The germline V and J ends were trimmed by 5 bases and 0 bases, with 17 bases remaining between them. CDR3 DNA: TGTGCCAGCAGTATAGCTAGGGGGAGTTATAGCAATCAGCCCCAGCATTTT. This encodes CASSIARGSYSNQPQHF.

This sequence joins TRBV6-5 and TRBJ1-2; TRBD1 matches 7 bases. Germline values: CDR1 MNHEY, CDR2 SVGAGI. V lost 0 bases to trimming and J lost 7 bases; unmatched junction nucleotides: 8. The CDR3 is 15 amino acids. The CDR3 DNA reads TGTGCCAGCAGTTACTCTACAGGGGTTCTTCGTGGCTACACCTTC. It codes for CASSYSTGVLRGYTF.

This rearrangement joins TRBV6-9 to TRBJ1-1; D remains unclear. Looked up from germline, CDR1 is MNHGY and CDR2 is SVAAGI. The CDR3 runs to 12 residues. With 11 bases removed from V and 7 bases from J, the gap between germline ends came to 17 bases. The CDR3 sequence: CAVRREAIEAFF. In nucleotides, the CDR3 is TGTGCCGTCCGACGCGAGGCTATTGAAGCTTTCTTT.

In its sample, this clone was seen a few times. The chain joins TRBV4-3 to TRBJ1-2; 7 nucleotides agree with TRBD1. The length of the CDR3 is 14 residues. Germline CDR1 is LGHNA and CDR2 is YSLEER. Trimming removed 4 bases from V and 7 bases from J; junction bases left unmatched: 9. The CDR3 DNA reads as TGCGCCAGCAGCCGAGCAGGGGGGCAGGTTGGCTACACCTTC. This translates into CASSRAGGQVGYTF.

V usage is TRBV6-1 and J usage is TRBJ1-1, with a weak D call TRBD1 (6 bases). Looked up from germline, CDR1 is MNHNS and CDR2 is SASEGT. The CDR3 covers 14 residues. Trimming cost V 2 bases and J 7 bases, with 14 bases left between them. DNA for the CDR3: TGTGCCAGCAGTGAATCTTGGGGGCTTGATGAAGCTTTCTTT. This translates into CASSESWGLDEAFF.

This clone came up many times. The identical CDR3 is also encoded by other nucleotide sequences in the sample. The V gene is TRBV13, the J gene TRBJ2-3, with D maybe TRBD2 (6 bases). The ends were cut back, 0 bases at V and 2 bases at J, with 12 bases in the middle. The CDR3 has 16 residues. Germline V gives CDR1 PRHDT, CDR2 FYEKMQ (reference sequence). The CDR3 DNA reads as TGTGCCAGCAGCTTAGGGGGGGGTGGTAACACAGATACGCAGTATTTT. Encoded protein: CASSLGGGGNTDTQYF.

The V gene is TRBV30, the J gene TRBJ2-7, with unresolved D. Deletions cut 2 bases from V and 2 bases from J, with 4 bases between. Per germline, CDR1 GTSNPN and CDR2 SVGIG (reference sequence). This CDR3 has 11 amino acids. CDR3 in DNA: TGTGCCTGGAGTAACCCCTACGAGCAGTACTTC. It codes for CAWSNPYEQYF.

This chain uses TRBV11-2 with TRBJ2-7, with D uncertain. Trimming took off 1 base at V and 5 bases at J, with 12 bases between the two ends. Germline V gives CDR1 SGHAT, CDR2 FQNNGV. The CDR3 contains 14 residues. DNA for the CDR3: TGTGCCAGCAGCTTAGGGAATTTTATCGACGAGCAGTACTTC. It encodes CASSLGNFIDEQYF.

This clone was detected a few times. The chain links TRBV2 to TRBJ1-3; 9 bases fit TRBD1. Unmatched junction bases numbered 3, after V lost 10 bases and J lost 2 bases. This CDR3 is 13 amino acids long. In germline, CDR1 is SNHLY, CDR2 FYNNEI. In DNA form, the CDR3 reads TGTGCCATACGGACAGGGGCTGGAAACACCATATATTTT. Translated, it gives CAIRTGAGNTIYF.

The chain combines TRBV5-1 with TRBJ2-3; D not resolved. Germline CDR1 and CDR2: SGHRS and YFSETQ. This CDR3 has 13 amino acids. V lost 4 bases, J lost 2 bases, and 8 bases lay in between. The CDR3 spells CASSPRITDTQYF. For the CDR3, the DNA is TGCGCCAGCAGCCCGAGAATCACAGATACGCAGTATTTT. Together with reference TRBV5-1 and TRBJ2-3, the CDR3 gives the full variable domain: KAGVTQTPRYLIKTRGQQVTLSCSPISGHRSVSWYQQTPGQGLQFLFEYFSETQRNKGNFPGRFSGRQFSNSRSEMNVSTLELGDSALYLCASSPRITDTQYFGPGTRLTVL.

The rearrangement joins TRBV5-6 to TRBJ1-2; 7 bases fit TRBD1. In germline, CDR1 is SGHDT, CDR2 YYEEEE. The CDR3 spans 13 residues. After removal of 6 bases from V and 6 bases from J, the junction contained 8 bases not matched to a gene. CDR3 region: CASNPTGNNGYTF. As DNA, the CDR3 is TGTGCCAGCAACCCGACAGGGAATAATGGCTACACCTTC.

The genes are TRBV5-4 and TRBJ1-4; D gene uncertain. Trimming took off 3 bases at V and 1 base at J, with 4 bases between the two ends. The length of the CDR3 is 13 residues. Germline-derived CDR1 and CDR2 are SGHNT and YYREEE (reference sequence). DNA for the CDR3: TGTGCCAGCAGCTCTGGAACTAATGAAAAACTGTTTTTT. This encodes CASSSGTNEKLFF. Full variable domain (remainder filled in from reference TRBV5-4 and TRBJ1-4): ETGVTQSPTHLIKTRGQQVTLRCSSQSGHNTVSWYQQALGQGPQFIFQYYREEENGRGNFPPRFSGLQFPNYSSELNVNALELDDSALYLCASSSGTNEKLFFGSGTQLSVL.

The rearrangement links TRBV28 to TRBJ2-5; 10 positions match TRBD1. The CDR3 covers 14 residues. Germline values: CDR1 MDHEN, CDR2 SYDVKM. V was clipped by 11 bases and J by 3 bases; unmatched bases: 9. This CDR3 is CAGRNGTGEETQYF. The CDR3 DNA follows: TGTGCCGGTAGAAACGGGACAGGGGAAGAGACCCAGTACTTC.

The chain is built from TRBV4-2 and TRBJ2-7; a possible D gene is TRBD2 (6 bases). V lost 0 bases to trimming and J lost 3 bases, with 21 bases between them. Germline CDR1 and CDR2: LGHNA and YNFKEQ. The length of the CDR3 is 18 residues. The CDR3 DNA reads TGTGCCAGCAGCCAAGATTGGGCGGGGAGAGTAGTGTTCTACGAGCAGTACTTC. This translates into CASSQDWAGRVVFYEQYF.

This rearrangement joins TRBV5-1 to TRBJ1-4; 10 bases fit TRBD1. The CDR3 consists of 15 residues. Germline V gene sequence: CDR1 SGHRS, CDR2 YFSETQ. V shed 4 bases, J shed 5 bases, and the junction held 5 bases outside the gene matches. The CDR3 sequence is CASSGGTGVNEKLFF. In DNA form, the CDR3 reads TGCGCCAGCAGCGGTGGGACAGGGGTAAATGAAAAACTGTTTTTT.

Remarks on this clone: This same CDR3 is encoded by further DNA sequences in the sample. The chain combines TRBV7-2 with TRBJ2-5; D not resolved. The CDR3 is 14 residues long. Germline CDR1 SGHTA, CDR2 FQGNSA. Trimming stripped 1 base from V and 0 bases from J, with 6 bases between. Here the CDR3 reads CASSLGGNQETQYF. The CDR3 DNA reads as TGTGCCAGCAGCTTAGGGGGAAACCAAGAGACCCAGTACTTC. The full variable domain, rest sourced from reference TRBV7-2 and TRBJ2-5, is GAGVSQSPSNKVTEKGKDVELRCDPISGHTALYWYRQSLGQGLEFLIYFQGNSAPDKSGLPSDRFSAERTGGSVSTLTIQRTQQEDSAVYLCASSLGGNQETQYFGPGTRLLVL.

The CDR3 loop is CASTGTDAGNTIYF. The CDR3 DNA follows: TGTGCCAGTACCGGGACAGATGCTGGAAACACCATATATTTT. This rearrangement joins TRBV19 to TRBJ1-3; 7 positions match TRBD1. Germline CDR1 is LNHDA and CDR2 is SQIVND (reference sequence). The ends lost 7 bases at V and 2 bases at J; junction bases unmatched: 5. The CDR3 has 14 amino acids. Combining the CDR3 with reference TRBV19 and TRBJ1-3 gives the whole variable domain DGGITQSPKYLFRKEGQNVTLSCEQNLNHDAMYWYRQDPGQGLRLIYYSQIVNDFQKGDIAEGYSVSREKKESFPLTVTSAQKNPTAFYLCASTGTDAGNTIYFGEGSWLTVV.

CDR3 nucleotides: TGCAGTGCTAAACAGAGCTACGAGCAGTACTTC. Protein: CSAKQSYEQYF. The V and J genes are TRBV20-1 and TRBJ2-7, with unresolved D. In germline, CDR1 is DFQATT, CDR2 SNEGSKA (reference sequence). The ends were cut back, 4 bases at V and 3 bases at J, with 7 bases in the middle. The CDR3 contains 11 residues.

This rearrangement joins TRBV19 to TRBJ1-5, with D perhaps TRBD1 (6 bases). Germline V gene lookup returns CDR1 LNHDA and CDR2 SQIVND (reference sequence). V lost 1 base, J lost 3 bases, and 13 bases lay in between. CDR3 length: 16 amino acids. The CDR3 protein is CASSIATRGANQPQHF. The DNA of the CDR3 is TGTGCCAGTAGTATAGCTACACGGGGGGCCAATCAGCCCCAGCATTTT.

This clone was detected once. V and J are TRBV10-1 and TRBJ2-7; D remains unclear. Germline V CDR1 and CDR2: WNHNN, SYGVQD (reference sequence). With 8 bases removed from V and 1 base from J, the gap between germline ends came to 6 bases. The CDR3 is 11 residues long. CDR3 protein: CASSNSYEQYF. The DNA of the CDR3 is TGCGCCAGCTCTAATTCCTACGAGCAGTACTTC.

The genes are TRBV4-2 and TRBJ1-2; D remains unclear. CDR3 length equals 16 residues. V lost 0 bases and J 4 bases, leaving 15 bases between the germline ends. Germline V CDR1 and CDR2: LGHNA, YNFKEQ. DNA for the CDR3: TGTGCCAGCAGCCAAGATAGTAACGGGGTCGGCTATGGCTACACCTTC. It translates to CASSQDSNGVGYGYTF.

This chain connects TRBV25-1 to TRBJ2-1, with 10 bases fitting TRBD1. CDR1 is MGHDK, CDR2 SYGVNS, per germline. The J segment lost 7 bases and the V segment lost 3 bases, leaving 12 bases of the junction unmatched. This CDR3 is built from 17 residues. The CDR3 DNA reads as TGTGCCAGCAGTGAGGGACAGGGGACGGGAATTAGGAATGAGCAGTTCTTC. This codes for CASSEGQGTGIRNEQFF.

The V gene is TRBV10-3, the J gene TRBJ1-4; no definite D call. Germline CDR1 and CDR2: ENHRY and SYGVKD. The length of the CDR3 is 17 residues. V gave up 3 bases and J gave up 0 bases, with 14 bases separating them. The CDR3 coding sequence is TGTGCCATCAGTGAAGGGTCAGCCTCTGCAACTAATGAAAAACTGTTTTTT. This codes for CAISEGSASATNEKLFF.

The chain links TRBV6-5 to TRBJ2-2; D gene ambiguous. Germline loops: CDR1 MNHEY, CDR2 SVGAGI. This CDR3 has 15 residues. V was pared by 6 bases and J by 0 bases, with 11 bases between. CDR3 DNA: TGTGCCAGCAGCTACCTTCAGGCGAACACCGGGGAGCTGTTTTTT. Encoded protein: CASSYLQANTGELFF.

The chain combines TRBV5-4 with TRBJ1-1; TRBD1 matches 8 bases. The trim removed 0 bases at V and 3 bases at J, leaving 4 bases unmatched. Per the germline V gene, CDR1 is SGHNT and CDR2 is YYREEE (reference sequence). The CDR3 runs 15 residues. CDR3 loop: CASSLGPDRDTEAFF. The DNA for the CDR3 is TGTGCCAGCAGCTTGGGTCCGGACAGGGACACTGAAGCTTTCTTT.

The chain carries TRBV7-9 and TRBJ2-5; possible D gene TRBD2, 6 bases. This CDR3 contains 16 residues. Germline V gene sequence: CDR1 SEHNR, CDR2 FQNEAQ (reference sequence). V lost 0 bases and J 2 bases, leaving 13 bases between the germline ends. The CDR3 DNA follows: TGTGCCAGCAGCTTAGCGCGGGGTCTTGCTCAAGAGACCCAGTACTTC. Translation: CASSLARGLAQETQYF.

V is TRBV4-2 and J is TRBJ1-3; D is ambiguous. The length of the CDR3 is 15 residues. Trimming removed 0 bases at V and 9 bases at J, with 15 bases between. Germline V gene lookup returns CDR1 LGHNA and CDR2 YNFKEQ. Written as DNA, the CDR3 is TGTGCCAGCAGCCAAGATAGGCGGGGTCAAATCACCATATATTTT. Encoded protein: CASSQDRRGQITIYF.